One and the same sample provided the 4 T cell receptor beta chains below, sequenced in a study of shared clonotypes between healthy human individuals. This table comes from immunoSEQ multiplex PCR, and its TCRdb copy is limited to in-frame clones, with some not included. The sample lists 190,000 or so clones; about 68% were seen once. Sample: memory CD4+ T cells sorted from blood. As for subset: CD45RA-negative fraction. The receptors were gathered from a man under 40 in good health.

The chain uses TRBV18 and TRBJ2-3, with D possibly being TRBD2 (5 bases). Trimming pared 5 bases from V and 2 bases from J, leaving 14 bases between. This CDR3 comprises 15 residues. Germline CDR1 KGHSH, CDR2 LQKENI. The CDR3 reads CASSKRSGFTDTQYF. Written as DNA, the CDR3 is TGTGCCAGCTCAAAAAGAAGCGGATTCACAGATACGCAGTATTTT.

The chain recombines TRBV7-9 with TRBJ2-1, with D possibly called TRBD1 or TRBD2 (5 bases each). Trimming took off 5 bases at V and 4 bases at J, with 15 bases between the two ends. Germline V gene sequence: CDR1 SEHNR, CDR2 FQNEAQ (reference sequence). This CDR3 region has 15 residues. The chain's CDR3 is CASSPGQTIYNEQFF. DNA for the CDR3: TGTGCCAGCAGCCCGGGGCAGACTATATACAATGAGCAGTTCTTC.

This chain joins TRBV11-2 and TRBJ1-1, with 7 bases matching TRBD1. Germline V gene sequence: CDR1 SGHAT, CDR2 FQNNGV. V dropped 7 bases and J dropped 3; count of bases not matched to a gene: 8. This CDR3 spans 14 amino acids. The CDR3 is CASMDPTGDTEAFF. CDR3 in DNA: TGTGCCAGCATGGACCCAACAGGGGACACTGAAGCTTTCTTT.

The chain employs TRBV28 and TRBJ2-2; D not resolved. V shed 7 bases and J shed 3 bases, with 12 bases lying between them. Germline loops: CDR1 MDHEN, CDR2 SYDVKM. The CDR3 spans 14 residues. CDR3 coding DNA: TGTGCCAGCACCTTACACCGGGACACCGGGGAGCTGTTTTTT. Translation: CASTLHRDTGELFF. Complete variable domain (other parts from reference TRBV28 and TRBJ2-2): DVKVTQSSRYLVKRTGEKVFLECVQDMDHENMFWYRQDPGLGLRLIYFSYDVKMKEKGDIPEGYSVSREKKERFSLILESASTNQTSMYLCASTLHRDTGELFFGEGSRLTVL.